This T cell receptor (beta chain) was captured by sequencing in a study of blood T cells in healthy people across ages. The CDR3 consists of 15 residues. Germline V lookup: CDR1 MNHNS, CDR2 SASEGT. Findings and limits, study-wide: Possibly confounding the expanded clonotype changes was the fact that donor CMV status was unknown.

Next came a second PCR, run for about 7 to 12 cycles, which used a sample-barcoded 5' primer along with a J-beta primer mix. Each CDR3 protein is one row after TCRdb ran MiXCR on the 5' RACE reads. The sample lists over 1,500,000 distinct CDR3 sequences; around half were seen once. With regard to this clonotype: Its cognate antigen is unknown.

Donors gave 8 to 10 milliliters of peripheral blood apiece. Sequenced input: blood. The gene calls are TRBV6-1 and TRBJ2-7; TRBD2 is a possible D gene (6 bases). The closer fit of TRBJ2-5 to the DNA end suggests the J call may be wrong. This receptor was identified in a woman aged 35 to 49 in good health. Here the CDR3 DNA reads TGTGCCTCCAGCAAGGAGAGGAGGGTAGGGGAGACCCAGTACTTC. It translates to CASSKERRVGETQYF.